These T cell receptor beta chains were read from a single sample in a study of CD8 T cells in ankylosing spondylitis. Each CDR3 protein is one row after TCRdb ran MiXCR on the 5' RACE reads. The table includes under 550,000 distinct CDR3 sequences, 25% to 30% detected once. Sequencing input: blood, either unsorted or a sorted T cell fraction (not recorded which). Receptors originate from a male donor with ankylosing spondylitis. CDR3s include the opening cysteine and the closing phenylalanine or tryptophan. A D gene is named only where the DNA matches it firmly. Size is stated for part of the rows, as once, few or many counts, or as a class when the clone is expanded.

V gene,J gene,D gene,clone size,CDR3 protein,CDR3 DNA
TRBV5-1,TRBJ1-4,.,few,CASSYQGGYNEKLFF,TGCGCCAGCAGCTACCAGGGAGGATATAATGAAAAACTGTTTTTT
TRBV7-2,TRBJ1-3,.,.,CASSLGPKGGNTIYF,TGTGCCAGCAGCTTGGGCCCCAAGGGCGGAAACACCATATATTTT
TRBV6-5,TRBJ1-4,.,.,CASSYSGGGEKLFF,TGTGCCAGCAGTTACTCGGGGGGAGGCGAAAAACTGTTTTTT
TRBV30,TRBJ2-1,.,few,CALGAGIPYNEQFF,TGTGCTTTGGGAGCGGGCATCCCCTACAATGAGCAGTTCTTC
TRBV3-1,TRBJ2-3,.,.,CASSRGKGPGTDTQYF,TGTGCCAGCAGCCGGGGTAAGGGGCCTGGCACAGATACGCAGTATTTT
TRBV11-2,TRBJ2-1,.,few,CASSLVRPVYNEQFF,TGTGCCAGCAGCTTAGTTAGGCCTGTCTACAATGAGCAGTTCTTC
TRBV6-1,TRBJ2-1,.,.,CASSEAVQGSFYNEQFF,TGTGCCAGCAGTGAGGCCGTACAGGGTTCCTTCTACAATGAGCAGTTCTTC
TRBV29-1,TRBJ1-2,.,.,CSVAASNYGYTF,TGCAGCGTTGCGGCCTCGAACTATGGCTACACCTTC
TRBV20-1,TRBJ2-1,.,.,CSASPGNEQFF,TGCAGTGCCTCCCCGGGGAATGAGCAGTTCTTC
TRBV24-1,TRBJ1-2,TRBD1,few,CATSDPGQGANGYTF,TGTGCCACCAGTGATCCCGGACAGGGGGCGAACGGCTACACCTTC
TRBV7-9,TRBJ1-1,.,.,CASSFVRNTEAFF,TGTGCCAGCAGCTTTGTCCGGAACACTGAAGCTTTCTTT
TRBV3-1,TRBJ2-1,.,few,CASSHRGGGDEQFF,TGTGCCAGCAGCCATAGGGGGGGAGGGGATGAGCAGTTCTTC
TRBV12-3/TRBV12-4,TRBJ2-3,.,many,CASSLIRGNTDTQYF,TGTGCCAGCAGTTTAATTCGGGGTAACACAGATACGCAGTATTTT
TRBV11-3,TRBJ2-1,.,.,CASSLYGFDEQFF,TGTGCCAGCAGCTTATACGGATTCGATGAGCAGTTCTTC
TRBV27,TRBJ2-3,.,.,CASSRLSSPDIDGEQYF,TGTGCCAGCAGTCGACTTTCATCACCGGACATCGATGGAGAGCAGTATTTT
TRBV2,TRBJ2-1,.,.,CASSENGPSYNEQFF,TGTGCCAGCAGTGAAAACGGGCCGTCCTACAATGAGCAGTTCTTC
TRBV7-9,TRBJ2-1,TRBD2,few,CASSLGAGEGDEQFF,TGTGCCAGCAGCTTAGGTGCGGGAGAGGGAGATGAGCAGTTCTTC
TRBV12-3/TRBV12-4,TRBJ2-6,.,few,CASSLRRTGAGANVLTF,TGTGCCAGCAGTTTAAGAAGGACCGGGGCCGGGGCCAACGTCCTGACTTTC
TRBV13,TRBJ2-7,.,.,CASSQGAGGSYEQYF,TGTGCCAGCAGCCAGGGGGCGGGGGGGTCCTACGAGCAGTACTTC
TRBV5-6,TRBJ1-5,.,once,CASSHYGVIYQPQHF,TGTGCCAGCAGCCACTATGGGGTAATCTATCAGCCCCAGCATTTT
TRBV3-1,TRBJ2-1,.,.,CASSQDIGSSYNEQFF,TGTGCCAGCAGCCAAGATATAGGTAGCTCCTACAATGAGCAGTTCTTC
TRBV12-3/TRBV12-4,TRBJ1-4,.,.,CASTSTWPNEKLFF,TGTGCCAGCACCTCGACCTGGCCTAATGAAAAACTGTTTTTT
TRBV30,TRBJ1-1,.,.,CAWSHTRTNTEAFF,TGTGCCTGGAGTCATACACGGACGAACACTGAAGCTTTCTTT
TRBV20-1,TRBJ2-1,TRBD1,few,CSADRDSYYNEQFF,TGCAGTGCTGACCGGGACAGCTACTACAATGAGCAGTTCTTC
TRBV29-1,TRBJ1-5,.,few,CSVCVATNQPQHF,TGCAGCGTTTGTGTGGCAACCAATCAGCCCCAGCATTTT
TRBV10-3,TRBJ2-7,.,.,CAISEVGIGEQYF,TGTGCCATCAGTGAGGTCGGGATCGGCGAGCAGTACTTC
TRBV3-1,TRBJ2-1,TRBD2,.,CASSQVRGTSGISSYNEQFF,TGTGCCAGCAGCCAAGTAAGGGGGACTAGCGGTATATCCTCCTACAATGAGCAGTTCTTC
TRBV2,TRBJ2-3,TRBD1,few,CASMIDRATVDTQYF,TGTGCCAGCATGATCGACAGGGCAACGGTGGATACGCAGTATTTT